What follows are 23 T cell receptor beta chains derived from one specimen sequenced in a study of blood T cells in healthy people across ages. A second PCR, run for roughly 6 to 11 cycles, used a sample-barcoded 5' primer plus a J-beta primer mix. One entry per CDR3 protein results from TCRdb running MiXCR on the 5' RACE reads. The repertoire holds 1.5 million to 2 million distinct CDR3 sequences, 30% to 40% seen once, with under 30% in the top ten. Sequencing was done on a sample of blood. These receptors all stem from a human donor in good health.

The chain employs TRBV10-3 and TRBJ1-1, with 9 positions matching TRBD1. Germline V gives CDR1 ENHRY, CDR2 SYGVKD. The CDR3 runs 15 residues. Trimming removed 7 bases from V and 4 bases from J; junction bases left unmatched: 10. CDR3 DNA: TGTGCCATCACCTCCGCCGGGACAGGGCCCACTGAAGCTTTCTTT. Translating it yields CAITSAGTGPTEAFF.

The rearrangement links TRBV27 to TRBJ1-6; D gene uncertain. The CDR3 contains 15 residues. V was pared by 5 bases and J by 10 bases, with 18 bases between. CDR1 is MNHEY, CDR2 SMNVEV, per germline (reference sequence). The CDR3 nucleotides read TGTGCCAGCAGTAGGGCAAGAGGACTGGGGTCACCCCTCCACTTT. Protein sequence: CASSRARGLGSPLHF.

This chain joins TRBV28 and TRBJ1-6; the D gene is possibly TRBD1 (5 bases). Germline values: CDR1 MDHEN, CDR2 SYDVKM. V lost 2 bases to trimming and J lost 6 bases, with 11 bases between them. The CDR3 contains 15 residues. Here the CDR3 reads CASSLPQGINSPLHF. For the CDR3, the DNA is TGTGCCAGCAGTTTACCCCAGGGAATTAATTCACCCCTCCACTTT.

This clonotype was seen once. This may be a read error, as it is one base from a much larger clone. The CDR3 coding sequence is TGTGCCAGTAGGATCGGGACTCTTGAGGTCAACGTCCGGACTTTC. This codes for CASRIGTLEVNVRTF. This sequence joins TRBV19 and TRBJ2-6; maybe TRBD2 (6 bases). This CDR3 is built from 15 residues. Germline CDR1 is LNHDA and CDR2 is SQIVND (reference sequence).

This clonotype was recorded once. The chain joins TRBV15 to TRBJ1-2; 9 nucleotides line up with TRBD1. Germline V lookup: CDR1 LNHNV, CDR2 YYDKDF (reference sequence). This CDR3 contains 15 residues. V was pared by 1 base and J by 5 bases, with 5 bases of the junction left unmatched. DNA of the CDR3: TGTGCCACCAGCAGAGGGGACAGGGAGGGTTATGGCTACACCTTC. This encodes CATSRGDREGYGYTF.

Concerning this clonotype: One junction end does not reproduce the germline sequence, and a read error may be involved. The rearrangement joins TRBV28 to TRBJ1-1; TRBD1 might be the D (5 bases). Germline lookup yields CDR1 MDHEN and CDR2 SYDVKM. CDR3 size: 13 residues. This chain's CDR3 is CAGSPGGVGEAFF. CDR3 bases: TGTGCCGGCAGCCCCGGGGGGGTAGGTGAAGCTTTCTTT.

This clonotype was seen more than once but under ten times. The V and J genes are TRBV6-6 and TRBJ1-2; D ambiguous. Trimming pared 2 bases from V and 1 base from J, leaving 8 bases between. The V gene's germline CDR1 is MNHNY and CDR2 SVGAGI (reference sequence). The CDR3 contains 14 residues. The CDR3 is CASSYTQDNYGYTF. The CDR3 nucleotides are TGTGCCAGCAGTTACACCCAGGATAACTATGGCTACACCTTC.

This chain connects TRBV4-3 to TRBJ1-2; tentative D call: TRBD1 (6 bases). This CDR3 is built from 15 residues. The V end lost 0 bases, the J end lost 7 bases, and 15 bases lay between the germline ends. Germline CDR1 LGHNA, CDR2 YSLEER. CDR3 amino acids: CASSQEGGLISGYTF. The CDR3 DNA reads as TGCGCCAGCAGCCAAGAAGGGGGGCTTATCTCTGGCTACACCTTC.

V usage is TRBV7-9 and J usage is TRBJ1-4; unclear D gene. Germline-derived CDR1 and CDR2 are SEHNR and FQNEAQ (reference sequence). Trimming left V 6 bases short and J 6 bases short, with 14 bases between. The CDR3 sequence is 14 residues long. The CDR3 nucleotides are TGTGCCAGCAGTGACGGCCTTAGGGATGAAAAACTGTTTTTT. This sequence encodes CASSDGLRDEKLFF.

This clonotype has a handful of counts. In nucleotides, the CDR3 is TGCGCCAGCATGGCGGGGACAGGGTATGGGGCCAACGTCCTGACTTTC. Amino acid sequence: CASMAGTGYGANVLTF. V is TRBV5-1 and J is TRBJ2-6, with TRBD1 matching over 9 bases. Germline V gene data show CDR1 as SGHRS and CDR2 as YFSETQ. CDR3 length: 16 amino acids. After removal of 6 bases from V and 3 bases from J, the junction contained 7 bases not matched to a gene.

In its sample, this clonotype was seen once. One junction end disagrees with the germline gene, perhaps due to a read error. V usage is TRBV7-9 and J usage is TRBJ1-2, with a weak D call TRBD1 (6 bases). Germline CDR1 and CDR2: SEHNR and FQNEAQ (reference sequence). The CDR3 length is 12 residues. The CDR3: CAGSRTDYGYTF. CDR3 sequence (DNA): TGTGCCGGCAGCCGGACAGACTATGGCTACACCTTC.

The chain carries TRBV7-2 and TRBJ2-4, with TRBD1 as a possible D gene (6 bases). The J call is in doubt because the DNA end fits TRBJ2-7 better. This CDR3 is 14 amino acids long. Germline V CDR1 and CDR2: SGHTA, FQGNSA. The CDR3 region has the DNA TGTGCCAGCAGCTTCGTGGGGGCTAAGAACGAGCAGTACTTC. Translated, it gives CASSFVGAKNEQYF.

J is TRBJ2-2 and V is TRBV7-2; a weak D match, TRBD1 (6 bases). This CDR3 contains 17 residues. Germline V gene data show CDR1 as SGHTA and CDR2 as FQGNSA. The V gene lost 5 bases and the J gene lost 1 base, with 17 bases spanning the gap. CDR3 amino acids: CASSPRGGGWNTGELFF. DNA for the CDR3: TGTGCCAGCAGCCCCCGAGGTGGGGGCTGGAACACCGGGGAGCTGTTTTTT.

V is TRBV5-1 and J is TRBJ2-5, with TRBD2 matching over 10 bases. The CDR3 has 16 residues. V gave up 3 bases and J gave up 2 bases; unmatched junction bases: 7. Germline values: CDR1 SGHRS, CDR2 YFSETQ. The CDR3 sequence: CASSSPLAGVQETQYF. The CDR3 DNA reads TGCGCCAGCAGCTCCCCCCTAGCGGGGGTGCAAGAGACCCAGTACTTC.

This clonotype was found many times. The V and J genes are TRBV7-2 and TRBJ2-7, with 7 bases fitting TRBD2. Per germline, CDR1 SGHTA and CDR2 FQGNSA. The CDR3 loop spans 14 amino acids. J was trimmed by 2 bases and V by 1 base; bases with no gene match: 2. The CDR3 reads CASSLVAGAYEQYF. Written as DNA, the CDR3 is TGTGCCAGCAGCTTAGTCGCGGGGGCCTACGAGCAGTACTTC.

The rearrangement links TRBV28 to TRBJ2-5; D possibly matches TRBD1 or TRBD2 (5 bases each). The DNA end is more similar to TRBJ2-7, so the J call may be wrong. The germline gives CDR1 MDHEN, CDR2 SYDVKM. This CDR3 spans 14 amino acids. The CDR3 sequence: CASSFRGGYYEQYF. CDR3 nucleotide sequence: TGTGCCAGCAGTTTTCGGGGCGGATACTACGAGCAGTACTTC.

This chain joins TRBV3-1 and TRBJ2-1, with 10 bases that match TRBD2. Unmatched junction bases numbered 8, after V lost 5 bases and J lost 7 bases. The length of the CDR3 is 15 residues. CDR1 is LGHDT, CDR2 YNNKEL, per germline (reference sequence). The CDR3 DNA is TGTGCCAGCAGCGGGCCAGCGGGAGGGTTGAATGAGCAGTTCTTC. Amino acid sequence: CASSGPAGGLNEQFF.

This clonotype has just one count. The chain couples TRBV7-9 to TRBJ1-1; 7 bases match TRBD1. The CDR3 is 14 residues long. Looked up from germline, CDR1 is SEHNR and CDR2 is FQNEAQ (reference sequence). J lost 4 bases, V lost 3 bases, and 5 bases had no gene match. CDR3 amino acids: CASSFDRAGTEAFF. CDR3 nucleotides: TGTGCCAGCAGCTTCGACAGGGCGGGCACTGAAGCTTTCTTT.

V is TRBV5-1 and J is TRBJ1-2; D is uncertain. V was clipped by 0 bases and J by 5 bases, with 14 bases between them. Germline V gene data show CDR1 as SGHRS and CDR2 as YFSETQ. The CDR3 has 15 amino acids. CDR3 protein: CASSLEEGLKYGYTF. The CDR3 nucleotides read TGCGCCAGCAGCTTGGAGGAGGGTTTAAAATATGGCTACACCTTC.

The chain recombines TRBV4-1 with TRBJ1-2, with D possibly TRBD1 on 5 matching bases. The germline V gene has CDR1 MGHRA and CDR2 YSYEKL. V gave up 2 bases and J gave up 5 bases, with 12 bases separating them. CDR3 length: 14 residues. CDR3 sequence reads: CASSQSRGEYGYTF. CDR3 nucleotides: TGCGCCAGCAGCCAAAGTAGGGGAGAATATGGCTACACCTTC.

This rearrangement joins TRBV5-1 to TRBJ2-6; TRBD1 agrees at 10 bases. V was pared by 7 bases and J by 1 base, with 5 bases of the junction left unmatched. CDR1 SGHRS and CDR2 YFSETQ come from the germline V gene. CDR3 length: 16 residues. Here the CDR3 reads CASGGQGGSGANVLTF. As DNA, the CDR3 is TGCGCCAGCGGCGGACAGGGGGGTTCTGGGGCCAACGTCCTGACTTTC.

This clonotype was observed a handful of times. The gene calls are TRBV7-9 and TRBJ1-2; D gene ambiguous. In germline, CDR1 is SEHNR, CDR2 FQNEAQ (reference sequence). The germline V and J ends were trimmed by 9 bases and 11 bases, with 19 bases remaining between them. The length of the CDR3 is 12 residues. This CDR3 is CASDTDDMGYTF. CDR3 coding DNA: TGTGCCAGTGACACCGACGATATGGGGTACACCTTC.

The sample holds one count of this clonotype. The V and J genes are TRBV6-1 and TRBJ2-5; possible D gene TRBD1, 6 bases. This CDR3 spans 17 amino acids. The V end was cut by 3 bases, the J end by 2 bases, with 19 bases between. Germline-derived CDR1 and CDR2 are MNHNS and SASEGT. Here the CDR3 DNA reads TGTGCCAGCAGTGATTGGACAGCTCTAGTTCCACAAGAGACCCAGTACTTC. It encodes CASSDWTALVPQETQYF.